This T cell receptor beta chain comes out of a study of CD8 T cells in Susac syndrome. This clonotype occurred once. RNA amounts of roughly 0.5 to 1 ug underwent reverse transcription with random hexamers. TCR beta CDR3 was amplified by immunoSEQ multiplex PCR. This amplification extended across 54 Vbeta and 13 Jbeta segments. Via MiXCR, TCRdb re-called the immunoSEQ multiplex PCR reads, giving one row per CDR3 protein. The table has 50,000 to 55,000 distinct CDR3 sequences, roughly 94% seen once; the top ten hold 0.75%. Germline assignment: CDR1 SGDLS and CDR2 YYNGEE. The CDR3 extends over 16 amino acids. The V gene lost 0 bases and the J gene lost 0 bases, with 11 bases spanning the gap.

The rearrangement joins TRBV9 to TRBJ2-3; D is uncertain. The sample comprised CD8+ T cells from PBMCs. This clonotype originated in a human donor with Susac syndrome. This CDR3 is CASSVAISTSTDTQYF. In DNA form, the CDR3 reads TGTGCCAGCAGCGTAGCTATCAGTACTAGCACAGATACGCAGTATTTT. The full variable domain, in which reference TRBV9 and TRBJ2-3 provide the parts outside the CDR3, is DSGVTQTPKHLITATGQRVTLRCSPRSGDLSVYWYQQSLDQGLQFLIQYYNGEERAKGNILERFSAQQFPDLHSELNLSSLELGDSALYFCASSVAISTSTDTQYFGPGTRLTVL.